These 20 T cell receptor beta chains were sequenced from one sample in a study of regulatory T cells in long-lasting Graves disease. Construction of TCR beta libraries relied on iRepertoire HTBI primers and on Arm-PCR targeting CDR3 regions. TCRdb reprocessed the multiplex PCR reads via MiXCR and lists one record per CDR3 protein. The sample has 350,000 to 550,000 distinct CDR3 sequences; approximately 15% are singletons. Documented time point: newly diagnosed GD, antithyroid drugs for less than 3 months. Generation of the TCR library employed RNA extracted from PBMCs. The data also belong to a second study, concerning T cells in Graves' hyperthyroidism and ophthalmopathy.

Sequenced here: peripheral blood mononuclear cells (PBMCs), sampled at new diagnosis, from a patient treated with antithyroid drugs. The source is a woman aged 25 to 39 with Graves disease.

This clonotype was seen repeatedly, ten times or more. The rearrangement links TRBV6-1 to TRBJ2-7; 7 bases match TRBD1. The CDR3 has 13 amino acids. CDR1 and CDR2 (germline): MNHNS, SASEGT. V lost 5 bases and J lost 2; bases outside the gene matches: 3. In DNA, the CDR3 is TGTGCCAGCAGTCGGACAGGCGCCTACGAGCAGTACTTC. Its protein is CASSRTGAYEQYF.

Only a few counts were recorded for this clonotype. CDR3 coding DNA: TGTGCCAGCAGCCAAGAAGGCTATCGCACAGATACGCAGTATTTT. This translates into CASSQEGYRTDTQYF. J is TRBJ2-3 and V is TRBV4-2; D gene unclear. V dropped 0 bases and J dropped 1 base, with 8 bases sitting between them. The CDR3 loop spans 15 amino acids. Germline CDR1 is LGHNA and CDR2 is YNFKEQ.

This clonotype was counted between two and nine times. V gene TRBV5-1 combines with J gene TRBJ2-2; 7 nucleotides line up with TRBD2. Germline CDR1 reads SGHRS; CDR2 reads YFSETQ. The CDR3 contains 17 residues. Trimming cost V 5 bases and J 2 bases; bases outside gene matches: 12. Here the CDR3 reads CASRGGGLADNTGELFF. The CDR3 bases are TGCGCCAGCAGAGGTGGTGGGCTAGCGGACAACACCGGGGAGCTGTTTTTT.

This clonotype was seen at least ten times. The chain employs TRBV11-2 and TRBJ2-7, with D unclear. Trimming shortened V by 0 bases and J by 7 bases, and 13 bases separated the two germline ends. The CDR3 runs 14 residues. CDR1 is SGHAT and CDR2 is FQNNGV in the germline V gene. The CDR3 coding sequence is TGTGCCAGCAGCTTAGATAGGTCCCTCGGGGAGCAGTACTTC. Protein: CASSLDRSLGEQYF.

There are many counts of this clonotype. The V call is TRBV7-9, the J call TRBJ1-1, with D tentatively TRBD1 (5 bases). Trimming shortened V by 1 base and J by 0 bases, and 9 bases separated the two germline ends. This CDR3 comprises 15 residues. Germline loops: CDR1 SEHNR, CDR2 FQNEAQ (reference sequence). CDR3 sequence (DNA): TGTGCCAGCAGCTTAGGCGACAGTCTGAACACTGAAGCTTTCTTT. It encodes CASSLGDSLNTEAFF.

V and J are TRBV7-9 and TRBJ1-5; weak D call: TRBD1 (5 bases). The CDR3 runs to 15 residues. V shed 1 base and J shed 6 bases, with 13 bases lying between them. CDR1 SEHNR and CDR2 FQNEAQ come from the germline V gene (reference sequence). CDR3 in amino acids: CASSLVGGSGQPQHF. The CDR3 coding sequence is TGTGCCAGCAGCTTAGTCGGGGGGTCAGGTCAGCCCCAGCATTTT.

In this sample, this clonotype turned up many times. The chain is built from TRBV15 and TRBJ2-3; D remains unclear. The germline V gene encodes CDR1 LNHNV and CDR2 YYDKDF (reference sequence). This CDR3 has 13 amino acids. Trimming shortened V by 8 bases and J by 2 bases, and 11 bases separated the two germline ends. Here the CDR3 reads CATVNRNTDTQYF. CDR3 nucleotide sequence: TGTGCCACCGTGAACCGGAACACAGATACGCAGTATTTT.

The chain has TRBV29-1 and TRBJ2-2, with D perhaps matching TRBD1 or TRBD2 (5 bases each). Germline lookup yields CDR1 SQVTM and CDR2 ANQGSEA. V gave up 4 bases and J gave up 6 bases, with 15 bases separating them. This CDR3 has 14 residues. CDR3 DNA sequence: TGCAGCGTTGTTGGGGACCTTTCCGCCGGGGAGCTGTTTTTT. Protein sequence: CSVVGDLSAGELFF.

This clonotype was picked up many times. This sequence joins TRBV12-3 or TRBV12-4 and TRBJ1-1; D remains ambiguous. V was pared by 7 bases and J by 5 bases, with 11 bases between. The CDR3 covers 12 residues. The CDR3 DNA reads as TGTGCCAGCAATAAAGGTCGTACTGAAGCTTTCTTT. The encoded protein is CASNKGRTEAFF.

The chain recombines TRBV15 with TRBJ1-5; no firm D call. This CDR3 has 14 residues. The V end was cut by 5 bases, the J end by 0 bases, with 8 bases between. In germline, CDR1 is LNHNV, CDR2 YYDKDF (reference sequence). The chain's CDR3 is CATSPTLSNQPQHF. CDR3 in DNA: TGTGCCACCAGCCCCACACTTAGCAATCAGCCCCAGCATTTT.

This clonotype was found a few times. The chain is built from TRBV7-2 and TRBJ1-4, with TRBD1 identical over 8 bases. Germline V gives CDR1 SGHTA, CDR2 FQGNSA. After removal of 5 bases from V and 1 base from J, the junction contained 9 bases not matched to a gene. The CDR3 extends over 17 amino acids. CDR3 in amino acids: CASSLRGQGKTNEKLFF. The CDR3 coding sequence is TGTGCCAGCAGCCTCAGAGGACAGGGAAAAACTAATGAAAAACTGTTTTTT.

The V call is TRBV20-1, the J call TRBJ2-7, with 8 bases identical to TRBD2. Unmatched junction bases numbered 6, after V lost 3 bases and J lost 5 bases. The CDR3 runs 13 residues. The germline CDR1 and CDR2 sequences are DFQATT and SNEGSKA (reference sequence). The CDR3 spells CSARGREDNEQYF. CDR3 bases: TGCAGTGCTAGGGGGCGGGAGGACAACGAGCAGTACTTC.

This clonotype appeared many times. The chain links TRBV29-1 to TRBJ2-2; 7 bases agree with TRBD2. The V gene's germline CDR1 is SQVTM and CDR2 ANQGSEA. The CDR3 spans 14 residues. The J segment lost 3 bases and the V segment lost 7 bases, leaving 8 bases of the junction unmatched. The CDR3 is CSATGTTYTGELFF. The CDR3 nucleotides are TGCAGCGCTACCGGGACTACCTACACCGGGGAGCTGTTTTTT.

This clonotype was observed at least ten times. The CDR3 spells CASSELPVAGANVLTF. The DNA for the CDR3 is TGTGCCAGCAGTGAACTACCGGTTGCTGGGGCCAACGTCCTGACTTTC. The chain uses TRBV2 and TRBJ2-6; no definite D call. This CDR3 region has 16 residues. The V end lost 2 bases, the J end lost 2 bases, and 10 bases lay between the germline ends. Germline assignment: CDR1 SNHLY and CDR2 FYNNEI.

CDR3 region: CASSRATVTNEKLFF. DNA of the CDR3: TGTGCCAGCAGTCGCGCGACAGTAACTAATGAAAAACTGTTTTTT. The chain combines TRBV6-1 with TRBJ1-4; D perhaps matches TRBD1 (5 bases). The germline V gene has CDR1 MNHNS and CDR2 SASEGT. The CDR3 length is 15 residues. Trimming stripped 5 bases from V and 1 base from J, with 11 bases between.

The genes are TRBV2 and TRBJ1-6; 10 nucleotides align to TRBD1. This CDR3 has 14 residues. After removal of 11 bases from V and 8 bases from J, the junction contained 9 bases not matched to a gene. Germline V lookup: CDR1 SNHLY, CDR2 FYNNEI. CDR3 nucleotide sequence: TGTGCCGGGATCCACGGGACAGGGGATTCACCCCTCCACTTT. Translating it yields CAGIHGTGDSPLHF. Together with reference TRBV2 and TRBJ1-6, the CDR3 gives the full variable domain: EPEVTQTPSHQVTQMGQEVILRCVPISNHLYFYWYRQILGQKVEFLVSFYNNEISEKSEIFDDQFSVERPDGSNFTLKIRSTKLEDSAMYFCAGIHGTGDSPLHFGNGTRLTVT.

This clonotype showed up many times. The chain uses TRBV2 and TRBJ2-7; the match to TRBD1 covers 8 bases. The CDR3 is made up of 13 amino acids. J gave up 0 bases and V 8 bases, and 3 bases lay outside the gene matches. Germline V gene data show CDR1 as SNHLY and CDR2 as FYNNEI. The CDR3 DNA sequence: TGTGCCAGCCGGACAGGGAGCTCCTACGAGCAGTACTTC. Residues: CASRTGSSYEQYF.

The chain uses TRBV20-1 and TRBJ2-1; D may be TRBD2 (6 bases). CDR3 length equals 13 residues. Between the trimmed V and J ends, which lost 3 bases and 10 bases, there was a span of 16 bases. Germline values: CDR1 DFQATT, CDR2 SNEGSKA (reference sequence). The CDR3 loop is CSASLGGNGEQFF. CDR3 nucleotides: TGCAGTGCTAGTCTTGGGGGGAACGGCGAGCAGTTCTTC.

This clonotype occurred a few times. The V gene is TRBV19, the J gene TRBJ1-3; D uncertain. CDR1 and CDR2 (germline): LNHDA, SQIVND (reference sequence). This CDR3 is 12 amino acids long. Trimming took 3 bases from V and 4 from J, leaving 4 bases between them. The CDR3 loop reads CASSIQGNTIYF. DNA of the CDR3: TGTGCCAGTAGTATTCAGGGAAACACCATATATTTT.

This clonotype occurred a few times. V and J are TRBV11-2 and TRBJ2-7; 10 bases match TRBD2. J lost 4 bases, V lost 6 bases, and 9 bases had no gene match. The CDR3 runs to 15 residues. CDR1 is SGHAT and CDR2 is FQNNGV in the germline V gene. In DNA, the CDR3 is TGTGCCAGCAGTCCCCGACTAGCGGGCCTGTACGAGCAGTACTTC. Its protein product is CASSPRLAGLYEQYF.